This entry lists 21 T cell receptor beta chains sequenced from one sample in a study of T cells in Graves' hyperthyroidism and ophthalmopathy. Regions amplified from RNA transcripts were the TCR beta CDR3 regions. Using the HTBI primer set, a first-round RT-PCR was run on the TCR CDR3. TCRdb re-called the multiplex PCR reads through MiXCR, storing one row per CDR3 protein. The profile shows fewer than 800,000 distinct CDR3 sequences, 16% of them singletons. Specimen: blood. The receptors originated from a man aged 18 to 29 with Graves' hyperthyroidism.

This clonotype was found a few times. The V gene is TRBV7-9, the J gene TRBJ2-3, with D possibly TRBD1 on 6 matching bases. CDR3 length: 18 residues. V was shortened by 5 bases and J by 0 bases, with 21 bases between the two germline ends. Germline CDR1 reads SEHNR; CDR2 reads FQNEAQ (reference sequence). CDR3 sequence reads: CASSDLASGTSSTDTQYF. CDR3 DNA: TGTGCCAGCAGCGACTTAGCTTCCGGGACATCAAGCACAGATACGCAGTATTTT.

This clonotype was picked up one time. V usage is TRBV12-3 or TRBV12-4 and J usage is TRBJ2-1; D may match TRBD1 or TRBD2 (6 bases each). The J call is doubtful: the DNA matches TRBJ2-7 better. This CDR3 is 12 amino acids long. The CDR3 bases are TGTGCCAGCACCTTAGGGGGGAATGAGCAGTACTTC. This sequence encodes CASTLGGNEQYF.

This clonotype was observed many times. CDR3 sequence (DNA): TGTGCCAGCAGTTTAGTCGGACCGCGGGGCACTGAAGCTTTCTTT. This translates into CASSLVGPRGTEAFF. The chain has TRBV12-3 or TRBV12-4 and TRBJ1-1; D is unclear. The V end lost 1 base, the J end lost 4 bases, and 13 bases lay between the germline ends. The CDR3 consists of 15 residues.

This clonotype was observed many times. The chain is built from TRBV2 and TRBJ2-3; the match to TRBD1 covers 11 bases. Losses at the gene ends were 8 bases for V and 6 bases for J; bases not matched to a gene: 4. CDR1 is SNHLY, CDR2 FYNNEI, per germline. The length of the CDR3 is 13 residues. In DNA, the CDR3 is TGTGCCAGCGGACAGGGGGCATGGGATACGCAGTATTTT. Protein sequence: CASGQGAWDTQYF.

This clonotype was picked up a small number of times. The chain has TRBV5-4 and TRBJ2-5; 9 bases match TRBD2. The CDR3 has 16 residues. With 1 base clipped from V and 4 bases from J, the junction kept 8 bases outside the gene matches. Germline values: CDR1 SGHNT, CDR2 YYREEE (reference sequence). CDR3 in amino acids: CASSLISGSRGETQYF. In nucleotides, the CDR3 is TGTGCCAGCAGCTTGATTAGCGGGAGTCGGGGAGAGACCCAGTACTTC.

This clonotype occurred many times. The genes are TRBV28 and TRBJ1-4; D is unclear. The V gene's germline CDR1 is MDHEN and CDR2 SYDVKM. The CDR3 runs to 12 residues. V dropped 5 bases and J dropped 7 bases, with 8 bases sitting between them. The CDR3: CASSAYGEKLFF. The CDR3 DNA is TGTGCCAGCAGTGCTTACGGTGAAAAACTGTTTTTT.

This clonotype has ten or more counts. The chain is built from TRBV6-1 and TRBJ2-7, with 10 bases fitting TRBD2. With 8 bases clipped from V and 4 bases from J, the junction kept 11 bases outside the gene matches. This CDR3 region has 15 residues. Germline V CDR1 and CDR2: MNHNS, SASEGT. The chain's CDR3 is CASPSRGSGRYEQYF. The CDR3 DNA is TGTGCCAGCCCGTCCAGGGGTAGCGGGAGGTACGAGCAGTACTTC.

At least ten counts were recorded for this clonotype. The rearrangement joins TRBV12-3 or TRBV12-4 to TRBJ2-7; 12 bases match TRBD2. V shed 4 bases and J 2 bases; nucleotides not matched to a gene: 6. The CDR3 extends over 16 amino acids. DNA for the CDR3: TGTGCCAGCAGTTCACTAGCGGGAGGCCTCCCCTACGAGCAGTACTTC. Its translation: CASSSLAGGLPYEQYF.

This clonotype was detected only a few times. This sequence joins TRBV20-1 and TRBJ2-3, with D uncertain. CDR1 and CDR2 (germline): DFQATT, SNEGSKA (reference sequence). Trimming removed 3 bases at V and 2 bases at J, with 18 bases between. CDR3 length: 16 amino acids. The CDR3 region has the DNA TGCAGTGCTAGCCCAGGACCCCACTTAGTCACAGATACGCAGTATTTT. Protein product: CSASPGPHLVTDTQYF.

In its sample, this clonotype was seen many times. The gene calls are TRBV3-1 and TRBJ1-4; D is unresolved. CDR3 length: 13 residues. Germline V gene sequence: CDR1 LGHDT, CDR2 YNNKEL (reference sequence). Trimming left V 1 base short and J 7 bases short, with 7 bases between. The CDR3: CASSQVTGEKLFF. The DNA of the CDR3 is TGTGCCAGCAGCCAAGTTACTGGTGAAAAACTGTTTTTT. Full variable domain (missing parts from reference TRBV3-1 and TRBJ1-4): DTAVSQTPKYLVTQMGNDKSIKCEQNLGHDTMYWYKQDSKKFLKIMFSYNNKELIINETVPNRFSPKSPDKAHLNLHINSLELGDSAVYFCASSQVTGEKLFFGSGTQLSVL.

This clonotype was detected ten times or more. The chain joins TRBV2 to TRBJ2-2, with TRBD2 matching over 9 bases. The CDR3 extends over 17 amino acids. CDR1 is SNHLY and CDR2 is FYNNEI in the germline V gene. V dropped 4 bases and J dropped 6; count of bases not matched to a gene: 12. The CDR3 DNA follows: TGTGCCAGCAGTGGGAGGCCCGGACTAGCGTCCTCCGGGGAGCTGTTTTTT. Encoded protein: CASSGRPGLASSGELFF. Together with reference TRBV2 and TRBJ2-2, the CDR3 gives the full variable domain: EPEVTQTPSHQVTQMGQEVILRCVPISNHLYFYWYRQILGQKVEFLVSFYNNEISEKSEIFDDQFSVERPDGSNFTLKIRSTKLEDSAMYFCASSGRPGLASSGELFFGEGSRLTVL.

Concerning this clonotype itself: Since a much larger clone is just one base distant, this may be a read error. The CDR3 sequence: CSAPGPVVYNEQFF. CDR3 coding DNA: TGCAGTGCTCCAGGACCGGTCGTCTACAATGAGCAGTTCTTC. The chain uses TRBV20-1 and TRBJ2-1; no firm D call. This CDR3 contains 14 residues. CDR1 is DFQATT and CDR2 is SNEGSKA in the germline V gene (reference sequence). Trimming pared 5 bases from V and 3 bases from J, leaving 14 bases between.

In this sample, this clonotype turned up a few times. This chain connects TRBV12-3 or TRBV12-4 to TRBJ2-3; no reliable D call. The CDR3 runs to 16 residues. V dropped 5 bases and J dropped 0 bases, with 15 bases sitting between them. This chain's CDR3 is CASSPPLVSSTDTQYF. The CDR3, as DNA: TGTGCCAGCAGTCCGCCCCTAGTCTCTAGCACAGATACGCAGTATTTT.

This clonotype has more than one count but fewer than ten. This rearrangement joins TRBV20-1 to TRBJ1-5, with D unclear. Germline assignment: CDR1 DFQATT and CDR2 SNEGSKA (reference sequence). The ends were cut back, 4 bases at V and 0 bases at J, with 7 bases in the middle. CDR3 length: 13 residues. This CDR3 is CSANRGSNQPQHF. CDR3 DNA: TGCAGTGCTAACAGAGGTAGCAATCAGCCCCAGCATTTT.

V and J are TRBV29-1 and TRBJ2-3, with D possibly TRBD2 on 5 matching bases. This CDR3 is 13 amino acids long. Germline V lookup: CDR1 SQVTM, CDR2 ANQGSEA. The germline V and J ends were trimmed by 6 bases and 5 bases, with 15 bases remaining between them. In nucleotides, the CDR3 is TGCAGCGTGATAGACTTAAGCGGAGATACGCAGTATTTT. Encoded protein: CSVIDLSGDTQYF.

This clonotype appeared many times. The genes are TRBV2 and TRBJ1-1; 7 nucleotides match TRBD1. This CDR3 has 13 amino acids. Losses at the gene ends were 7 bases for V and 2 bases for J; bases not matched to a gene: 4. Germline CDR1 and CDR2: SNHLY and FYNNEI. In DNA, the CDR3 is TGTGCCAGCATCGGACAGGTTAACACTGAAGCTTTCTTT. This encodes CASIGQVNTEAFF.

Remarks on this clonotype: One base away lies a much larger clone, so this may be a sequencing read error. V and J are TRBV29-1 and TRBJ2-7; possibly TRBD2 for D (5 bases). Per germline, CDR1 SQVTM and CDR2 ANQGSEA. V lost 5 bases to trimming and J lost 2 bases, with 13 bases between them. This CDR3 region has 13 residues. CDR3: CSVRAGSTYEQYF. DNA for the CDR3: TGCAGCGTTCGGGCGGGCAGCACCTACGAGCAGTACTTC.

The chain has TRBV28 and TRBJ1-5, with a tentative D call TRBD1 (6 bases). Germline CDR1 reads MDHEN; CDR2 reads SYDVKM. The V gene lost 6 bases and the J gene lost 2 bases, with 14 bases spanning the gap. The CDR3 spans 15 residues. As DNA, the CDR3 is TGTGCCAGCAGCTCCTCGGGGGGCCGCAATCAGCCCCAGCATTTT. This translates into CASSSSGGRNQPQHF.

This clonotype turned up a few times. The V call is TRBV12-3 or TRBV12-4, the J call TRBJ2-5, with 8 positions matching TRBD2. The CDR3 is 17 amino acids. Losses at the gene ends were 5 bases for V and 0 bases for J; bases not matched to a gene: 11. CDR3 region: CASSPYTPGLDQETQYF. The CDR3 DNA reads TGTGCCAGCAGTCCCTATACCCCGGGACTAGACCAAGAGACCCAGTACTTC.

This clonotype was recorded many times. The chain is built from TRBV28 and TRBJ2-7, with 10 bases fitting TRBD1. This CDR3 region has 14 residues. V shed 5 bases and J 6 bases; nucleotides not matched to a gene: 7. Germline V lookup: CDR1 MDHEN, CDR2 SYDVKM. In DNA form, the CDR3 reads TGTGCCAGCAGTCCTGACAGGGGGCGACGCGAGCAGTACTTC. Translation gives CASSPDRGRREQYF.

This clonotype appeared a few times. This chain connects TRBV4-1 to TRBJ2-3, with D possibly TRBD1 on 5 matching bases. This CDR3 comprises 13 residues. Germline V gene data show CDR1 as MGHRA and CDR2 as YSYEKL. V lost 0 bases, J lost 9 bases, and 10 bases lay in between. In DNA, the CDR3 is TGCGCCAGCAGCCAAGATAGGAGACAGACGCAGTATTTT. It encodes CASSQDRRQTQYF.